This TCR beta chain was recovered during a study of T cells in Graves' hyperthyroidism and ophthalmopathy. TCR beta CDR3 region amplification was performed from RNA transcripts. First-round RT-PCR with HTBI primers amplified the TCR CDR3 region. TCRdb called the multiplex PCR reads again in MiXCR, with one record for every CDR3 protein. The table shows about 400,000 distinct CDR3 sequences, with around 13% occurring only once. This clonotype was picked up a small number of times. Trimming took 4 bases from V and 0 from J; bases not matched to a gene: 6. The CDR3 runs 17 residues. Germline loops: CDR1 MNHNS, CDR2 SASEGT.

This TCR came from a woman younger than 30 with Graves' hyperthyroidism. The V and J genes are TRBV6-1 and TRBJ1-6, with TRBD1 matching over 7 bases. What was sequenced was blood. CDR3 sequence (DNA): TGTGCCAGCAGTGCGACAGGGACGAGCTCCTATAATTCACCCCTCCACTTT. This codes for CASSATGTSSYNSPLHF.